This T cell receptor (beta chain) is drawn from a study of blood T cell repertoires in COVID-19. Study details: COVID-19 samples, acute and convalescent, were from the United States, Italy and Spain. Sources were T cells, B-cell-depleted T cells, or PBMCs; the material itself was cDNA or gDNA.

As originally analysed: Scientists estimated how many nucleated cells there were by amplifying reference gene primers. Sequencing was performed with immunoSEQ multiplex PCR; in TCRdb, only in-frame clones are kept and a portion is missing. V, J and clone size were drawn from that table, and D and trimming were deduced from the DNA. This table has tens of thousands of clones, around 90% appearing once. This clone was seen a handful of times. The germline gives CDR1 LNHDA, CDR2 SQIVND (reference sequence). The CDR3 extends over 13 amino acids. V lost 4 bases, J lost 6 bases, and 13 bases lay in between.

The chain is built from TRBV19 and TRBJ2-7; the D is unclear. The origin of this receptor is a man in his fifties or sixties with active COVID-19. The sequencing input was peripheral blood. CDR3 region: CASSNQQGVEQYF. The CDR3 nucleotides are TGTGCCAGTAGTAATCAACAAGGAGTCGAGCAGTACTTC.